This T cell receptor beta chain stems from a study of cytomegalovirus exposure and HLA in healthy donors. Looking at the study overall: Among the 398 donors who were genotyped, approximately 83% fell in the genetic ancestry cluster that is associated with self-reported Caucasian donors. General study findings and limits: High specificity and sensitivity for cytomegalovirus status were reported for the classifier.

The study ran its PCR with 60 Vbeta and 13 Jbeta primers. Only in-frame clones appear in the TCRdb table, and some are missing; sequencing was by immunoSEQ multiplex PCR. The table shows 90,000 to 140,000 clones, with roughly three quarters occurring only once. Notes on this clone: Its antigen remains unidentified.

Trimming at V came to 4 bases and at J to 6 bases, leaving 9 bases not matched to a gene. The CDR3 length is 16 residues. Germline V gene data show CDR1 as SGHVS and CDR2 as FNYEAQ. The clonotype was recovered from a male donor in good health and CMV-seronegative. The chain joins TRBV7-6 to TRBJ2-3, with TRBD2 identical over 11 bases. Sequencing input: PBMCs. CDR3 coding DNA: TGTGCCAGCAGCTCATCATTAGCGGGAGGGCCGGATACGCAGTATTTT. This gives the protein CASSSSLAGGPDTQYF.